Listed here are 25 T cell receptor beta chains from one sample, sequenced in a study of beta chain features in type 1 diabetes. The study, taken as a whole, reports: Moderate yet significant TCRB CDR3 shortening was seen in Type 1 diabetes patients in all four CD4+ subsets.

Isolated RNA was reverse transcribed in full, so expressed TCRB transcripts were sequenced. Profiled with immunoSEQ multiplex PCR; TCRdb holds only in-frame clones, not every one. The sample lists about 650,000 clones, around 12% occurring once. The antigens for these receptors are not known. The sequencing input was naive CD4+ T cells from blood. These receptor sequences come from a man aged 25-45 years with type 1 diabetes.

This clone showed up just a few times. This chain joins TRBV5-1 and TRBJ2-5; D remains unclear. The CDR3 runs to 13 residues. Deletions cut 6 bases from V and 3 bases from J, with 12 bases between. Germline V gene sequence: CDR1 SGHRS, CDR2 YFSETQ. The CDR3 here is CASNFGNEETQYF. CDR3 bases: TGCGCCAGCAACTTTGGCAATGAAGAGACCCAGTACTTC.

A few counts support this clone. The DNA for the CDR3 is TGTGCCAGTAGTATCGACAGGGGAGCCTACGAGCAGTACTTC. Amino acids: CASSIDRGAYEQYF. The rearrangement links TRBV19 to TRBJ2-7, with 8 bases fitting TRBD1. Germline V gene data show CDR1 as LNHDA and CDR2 as SQIVND (reference sequence). V shed 3 bases, J shed 2 bases, and the junction held 3 bases outside the gene matches. The CDR3 is 14 residues long.

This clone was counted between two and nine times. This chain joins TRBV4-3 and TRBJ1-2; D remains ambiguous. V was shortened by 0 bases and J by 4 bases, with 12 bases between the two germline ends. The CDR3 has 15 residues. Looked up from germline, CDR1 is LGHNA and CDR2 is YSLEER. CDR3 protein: CASSQEERRSYGYTF. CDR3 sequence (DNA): TGCGCCAGCAGCCAAGAGGAACGACGGTCCTATGGCTACACCTTC.

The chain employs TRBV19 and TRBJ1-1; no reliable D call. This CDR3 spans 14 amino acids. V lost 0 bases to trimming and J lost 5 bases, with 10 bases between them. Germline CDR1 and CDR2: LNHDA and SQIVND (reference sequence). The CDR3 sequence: CASSIEGFRTEAFF. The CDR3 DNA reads TGTGCCAGTAGTATAGAGGGGTTTCGAACTGAAGCTTTCTTT.

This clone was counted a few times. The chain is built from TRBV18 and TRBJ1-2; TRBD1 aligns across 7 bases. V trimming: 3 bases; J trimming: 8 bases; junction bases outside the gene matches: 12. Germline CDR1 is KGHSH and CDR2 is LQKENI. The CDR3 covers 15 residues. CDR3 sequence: CASSPVRQGEGGYTF. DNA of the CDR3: TGTGCCAGCTCACCTGTCAGACAGGGAGAGGGAGGCTACACCTTC. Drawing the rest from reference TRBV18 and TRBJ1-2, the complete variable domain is NAGVMQNPRHLVRRRGQEARLRCSPMKGHSHVYWYRQLPEEGLKFMVYLQKENIIDESGMPKERFSAEFPKEGPSILRIQQVVRGDSAAYFCASSPVRQGEGGYTFGSGTRLTVV.

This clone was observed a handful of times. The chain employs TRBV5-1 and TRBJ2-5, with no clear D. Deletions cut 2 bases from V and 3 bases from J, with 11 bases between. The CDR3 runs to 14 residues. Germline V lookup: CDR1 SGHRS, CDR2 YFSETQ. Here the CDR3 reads CASSLSRTEETQYF. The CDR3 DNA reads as TGCGCCAGCAGCTTATCCCGGACGGAAGAGACCCAGTACTTC.

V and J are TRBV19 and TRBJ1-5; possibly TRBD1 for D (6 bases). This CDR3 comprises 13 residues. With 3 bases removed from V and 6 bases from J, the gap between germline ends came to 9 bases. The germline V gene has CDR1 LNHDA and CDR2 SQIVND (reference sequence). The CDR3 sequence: CASSIGTPQPQHF. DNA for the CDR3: TGTGCCAGTAGTATCGGGACACCTCAGCCCCAGCATTTT.

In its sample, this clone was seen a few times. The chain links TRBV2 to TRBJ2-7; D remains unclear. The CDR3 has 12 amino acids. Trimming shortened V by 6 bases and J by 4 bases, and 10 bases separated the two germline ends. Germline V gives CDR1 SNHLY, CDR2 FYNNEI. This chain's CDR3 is CASRPDTYEQYF. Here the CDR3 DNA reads TGTGCCAGCAGACCCGACACGTACGAGCAGTACTTC.

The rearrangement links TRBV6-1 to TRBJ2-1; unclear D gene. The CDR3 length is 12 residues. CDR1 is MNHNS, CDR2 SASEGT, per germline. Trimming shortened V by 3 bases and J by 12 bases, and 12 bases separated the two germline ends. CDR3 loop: CASSDPGVGQFF. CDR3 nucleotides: TGTGCCAGCAGTGATCCTGGGGTGGGGCAGTTCTTC.

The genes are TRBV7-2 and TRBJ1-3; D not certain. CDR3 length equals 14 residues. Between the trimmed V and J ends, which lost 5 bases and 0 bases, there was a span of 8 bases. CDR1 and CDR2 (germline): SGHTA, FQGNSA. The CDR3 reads CASSPYGSGNTIYF. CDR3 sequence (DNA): TGTGCCAGCAGCCCCTATGGCTCTGGAAACACCATATATTTT.

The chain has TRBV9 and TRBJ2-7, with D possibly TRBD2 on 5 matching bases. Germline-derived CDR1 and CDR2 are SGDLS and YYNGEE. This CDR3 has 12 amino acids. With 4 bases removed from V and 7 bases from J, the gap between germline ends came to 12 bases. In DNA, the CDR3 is TGTGCCAGCAGCACCTCAACGGGGGAGCAGTACTTC. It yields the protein CASSTSTGEQYF.

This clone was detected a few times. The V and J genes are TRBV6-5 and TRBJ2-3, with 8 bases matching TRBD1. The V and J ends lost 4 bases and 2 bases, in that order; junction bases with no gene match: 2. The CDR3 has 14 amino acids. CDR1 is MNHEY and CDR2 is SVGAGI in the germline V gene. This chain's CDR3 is CASSWTGNTDTQYF. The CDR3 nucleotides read TGTGCCAGCAGTTGGACAGGGAACACAGATACGCAGTATTTT.

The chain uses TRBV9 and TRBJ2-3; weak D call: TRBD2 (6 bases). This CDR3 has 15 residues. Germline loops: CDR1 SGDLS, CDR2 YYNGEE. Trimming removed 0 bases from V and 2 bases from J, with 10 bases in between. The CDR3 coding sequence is TGTGCCAGCAGCGTAGAACTAGCAGCCACAGATACGCAGTATTTT. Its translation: CASSVELAATDTQYF.

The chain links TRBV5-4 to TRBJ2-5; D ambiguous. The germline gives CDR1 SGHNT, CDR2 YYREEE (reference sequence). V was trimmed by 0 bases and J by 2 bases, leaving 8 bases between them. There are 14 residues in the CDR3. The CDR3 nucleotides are TGTGCCAGCAGCTTGGCTAAGGGTCAAGAGACCCAGTACTTC. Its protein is CASSLAKGQETQYF. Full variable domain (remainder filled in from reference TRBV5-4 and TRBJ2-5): ETGVTQSPTHLIKTRGQQVTLRCSSQSGHNTVSWYQQALGQGPQFIFQYYREEENGRGNFPPRFSGLQFPNYSSELNVNALELDDSALYLCASSLAKGQETQYFGPGTRLLVL.

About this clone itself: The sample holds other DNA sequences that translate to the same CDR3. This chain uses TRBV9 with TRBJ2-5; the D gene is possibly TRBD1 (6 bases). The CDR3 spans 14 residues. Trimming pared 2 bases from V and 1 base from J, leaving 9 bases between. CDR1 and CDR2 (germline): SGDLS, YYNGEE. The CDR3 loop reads CASSVAGAQETQYF. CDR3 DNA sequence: TGTGCCAGCAGCGTCGCAGGGGCCCAAGAGACCCAGTACTTC.

The CDR3 DNA reads as TGCGCCAGCAGCCAAGGGGCCCACGGACTAGCGGCCACAGATACGCAGTATTTT. As protein: CASSQGAHGLAATDTQYF. V usage is TRBV4-1 and J usage is TRBJ2-3; TRBD2 matches 10 bases. The CDR3 is 18 residues long. Germline trimming cut 1 base from V and 2 bases from J; bases unmatched to any gene: 9. CDR1 and CDR2 (germline): MGHRA, YSYEKL.

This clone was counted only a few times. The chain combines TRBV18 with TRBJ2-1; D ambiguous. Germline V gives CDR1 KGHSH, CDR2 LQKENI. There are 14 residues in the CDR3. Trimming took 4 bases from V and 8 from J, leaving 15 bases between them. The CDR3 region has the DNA TGTGCCAGCTCACTAAGACTCATAGAAGATGAGCAGTTCTTC. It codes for CASSLRLIEDEQFF.

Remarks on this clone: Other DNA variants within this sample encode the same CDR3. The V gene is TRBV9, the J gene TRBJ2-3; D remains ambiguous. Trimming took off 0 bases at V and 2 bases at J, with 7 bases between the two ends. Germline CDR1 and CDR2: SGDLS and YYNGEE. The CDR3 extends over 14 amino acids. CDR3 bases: TGTGCCAGCAGCGTAGGTTCGTACACAGATACGCAGTATTTT. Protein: CASSVGSYTDTQYF.

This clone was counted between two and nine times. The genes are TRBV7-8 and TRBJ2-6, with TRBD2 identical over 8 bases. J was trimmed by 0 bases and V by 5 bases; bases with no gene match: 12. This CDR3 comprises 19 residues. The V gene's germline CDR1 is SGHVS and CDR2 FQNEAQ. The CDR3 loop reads CASSVAPGGFTSGANVLTF. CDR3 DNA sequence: TGTGCCAGCAGCGTTGCCCCGGGGGGGTTCACCTCTGGGGCCAACGTCCTGACTTTC.

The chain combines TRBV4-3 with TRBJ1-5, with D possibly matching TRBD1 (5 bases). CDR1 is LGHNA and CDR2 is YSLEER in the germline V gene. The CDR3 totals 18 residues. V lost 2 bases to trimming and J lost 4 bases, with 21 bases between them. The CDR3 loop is CASSQSQGNVRVNQPQHF. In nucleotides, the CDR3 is TGCGCCAGCAGCCAAAGCCAGGGCAATGTTAGGGTTAATCAGCCCCAGCATTTT.

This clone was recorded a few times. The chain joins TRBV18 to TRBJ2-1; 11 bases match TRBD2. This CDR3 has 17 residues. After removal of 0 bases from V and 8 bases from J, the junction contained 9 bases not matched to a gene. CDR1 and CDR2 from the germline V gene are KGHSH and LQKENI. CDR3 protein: CASSPPRSGGAKDEQFF. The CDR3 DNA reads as TGTGCCAGCTCACCACCTCGTAGCGGGGGGGCGAAGGATGAGCAGTTCTTC. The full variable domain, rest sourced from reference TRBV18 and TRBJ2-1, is NAGVMQNPRHLVRRRGQEARLRCSPMKGHSHVYWYRQLPEEGLKFMVYLQKENIIDESGMPKERFSAEFPKEGPSILRIQQVVRGDSAAYFCASSPPRSGGAKDEQFFGPGTRLTVL.

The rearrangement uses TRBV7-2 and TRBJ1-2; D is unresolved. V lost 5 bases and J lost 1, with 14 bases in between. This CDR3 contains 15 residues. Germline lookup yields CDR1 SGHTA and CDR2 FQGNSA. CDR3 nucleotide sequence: TGTGCCAGCAGCCCCGGGTGGAGGGATAACTATGGCTACACCTTC. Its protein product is CASSPGWRDNYGYTF.

As DNA, the CDR3 is TGTGCCAGCAGCGTAGCTCCAGGGGAGGCCCAAGAGACCCAGTACTTC. Its protein product is CASSVAPGEAQETQYF. The chain links TRBV9 to TRBJ2-5; D is possibly TRBD1 or TRBD2 (6 bases each). V was pared by 0 bases and J by 1 base, with 13 bases between. CDR1 and CDR2 from the germline V gene are SGDLS and YYNGEE. The CDR3 loop spans 16 amino acids.

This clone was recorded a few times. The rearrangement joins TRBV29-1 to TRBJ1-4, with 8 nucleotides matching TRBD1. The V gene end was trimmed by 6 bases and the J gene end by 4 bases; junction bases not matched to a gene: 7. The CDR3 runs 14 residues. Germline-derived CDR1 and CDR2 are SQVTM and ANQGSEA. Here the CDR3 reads CSVETGALNEKLFF. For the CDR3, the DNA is TGCAGCGTCGAGACAGGGGCTCTTAATGAAAAACTGTTTTTT. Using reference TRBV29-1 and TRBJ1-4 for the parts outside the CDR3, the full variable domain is SAVISQKPSRDICQRGTSLTIQCQVDSQVTMMFWYRQQPGQSLTLIATANQGSEATYESGFVIDKFPISRPNLTFSTLTVSNMSPEDSSIYLCSVETGALNEKLFFGSGTQLSVL.

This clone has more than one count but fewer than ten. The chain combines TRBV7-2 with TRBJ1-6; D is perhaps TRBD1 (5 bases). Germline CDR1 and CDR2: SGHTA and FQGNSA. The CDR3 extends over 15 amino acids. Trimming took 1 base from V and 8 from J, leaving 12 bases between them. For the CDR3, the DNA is TGTGCCAGCAGCTTAGTGGCAGGGATGGATTCACCCCTCCACTTT. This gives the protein CASSLVAGMDSPLHF.